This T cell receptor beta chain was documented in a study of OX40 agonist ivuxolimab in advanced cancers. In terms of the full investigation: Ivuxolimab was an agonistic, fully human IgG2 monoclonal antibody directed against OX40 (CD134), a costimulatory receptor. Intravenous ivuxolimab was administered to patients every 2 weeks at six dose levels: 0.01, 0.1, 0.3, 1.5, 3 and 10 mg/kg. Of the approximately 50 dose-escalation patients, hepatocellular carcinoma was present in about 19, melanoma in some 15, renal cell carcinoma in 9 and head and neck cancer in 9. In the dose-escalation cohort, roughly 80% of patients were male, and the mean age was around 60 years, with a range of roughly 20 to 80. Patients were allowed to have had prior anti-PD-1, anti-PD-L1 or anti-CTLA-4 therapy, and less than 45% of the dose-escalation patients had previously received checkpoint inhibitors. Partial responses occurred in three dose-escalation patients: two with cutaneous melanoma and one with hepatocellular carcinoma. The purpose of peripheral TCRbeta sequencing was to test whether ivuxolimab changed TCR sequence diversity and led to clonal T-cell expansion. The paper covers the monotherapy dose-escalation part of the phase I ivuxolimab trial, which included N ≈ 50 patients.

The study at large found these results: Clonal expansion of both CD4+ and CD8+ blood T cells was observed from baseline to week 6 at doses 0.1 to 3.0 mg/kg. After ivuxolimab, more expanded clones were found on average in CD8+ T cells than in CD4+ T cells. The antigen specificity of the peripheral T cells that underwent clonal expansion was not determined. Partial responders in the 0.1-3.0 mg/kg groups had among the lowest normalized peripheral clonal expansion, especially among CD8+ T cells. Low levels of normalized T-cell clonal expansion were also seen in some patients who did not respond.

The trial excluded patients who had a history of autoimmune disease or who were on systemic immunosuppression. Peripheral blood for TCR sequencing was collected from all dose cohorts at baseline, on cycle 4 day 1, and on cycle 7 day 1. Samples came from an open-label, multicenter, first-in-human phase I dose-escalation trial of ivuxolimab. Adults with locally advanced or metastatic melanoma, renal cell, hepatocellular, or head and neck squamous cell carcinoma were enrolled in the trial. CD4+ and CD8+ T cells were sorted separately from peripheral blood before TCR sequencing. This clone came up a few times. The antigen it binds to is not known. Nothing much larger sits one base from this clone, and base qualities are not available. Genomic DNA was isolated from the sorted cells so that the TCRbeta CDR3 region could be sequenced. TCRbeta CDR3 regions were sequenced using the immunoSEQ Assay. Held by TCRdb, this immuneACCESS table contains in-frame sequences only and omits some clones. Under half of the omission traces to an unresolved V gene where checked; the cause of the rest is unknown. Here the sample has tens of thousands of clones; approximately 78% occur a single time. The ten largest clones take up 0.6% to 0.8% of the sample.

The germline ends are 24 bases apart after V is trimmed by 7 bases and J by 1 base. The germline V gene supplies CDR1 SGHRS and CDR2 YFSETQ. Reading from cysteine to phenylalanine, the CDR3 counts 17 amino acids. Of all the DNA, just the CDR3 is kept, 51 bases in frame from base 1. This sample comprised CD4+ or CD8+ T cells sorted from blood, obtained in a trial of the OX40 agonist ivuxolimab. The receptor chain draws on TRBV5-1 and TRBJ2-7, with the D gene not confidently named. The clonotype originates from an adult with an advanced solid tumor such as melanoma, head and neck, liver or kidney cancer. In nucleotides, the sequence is TGCGCCAGCTCACCAGACACATACCCTCAGACATCCTACGAGCAGTACTTC. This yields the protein CASSPDTYPQTSYEQYF. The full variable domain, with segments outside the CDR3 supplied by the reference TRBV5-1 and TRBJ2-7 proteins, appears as KAGVTQTPRYLIKTRGQQVTLSCSPISGHRSVSWYQQTPGQGLQFLFEYFSETQRNKGNFPGRFSGRQFSNSRSEMNVSTLELGDSALYLCASSPDTYPQTSYEQYFGPGTRLTVT.